This T cell receptor (beta chain) was obtained from a study of OX40 agonist ivuxolimab in advanced cancers. At the level of the study: One hepatocellular carcinoma and a couple of cutaneous melanoma patients partially responded.

Autoimmune disease history or systemic immunosuppression led to patients being barred. The CDR3 loop spans 14 amino acids. Per germline, CDR1 SGHDN and CDR2 FVKESK. V trimming: 2 bases; J trimming: 14 bases; junction bases outside the gene matches: 13. Remarks on this clone: Its antigen is unknown.

Profiled with immunoSEQ multiplex PCR; TCRdb holds only in-frame clones, not every one. Of tens of thousands of clones in the sample, roughly 81% were seen once. Findings of the study overall: Among the lowest peripheral clonal expansion occurred in 0.1-3.0 mg/kg partial responders.

The TCR sequence derives from an adult with an advanced solid tumor such as melanoma, head and neck, liver or kidney cancer. J is TRBJ2-3 and V is TRBV14; TRBD1 matches at 7 bases. The input for sequencing was CD4+ or CD8+ T cells sorted from blood, taken in a trial of the OX40 agonist ivuxolimab. The CDR3 region is CASSQRRWDSLWYF. The CDR3 nucleotides are TGTGCCAGCAGCCAACGTCGGTGGGACAGTCTCTGGTATTTT.